Included here is one TCR beta chain sequence, with context. The target of this receptor is not known. No much larger clone is present one base from it, and per-base qualities are unavailable. Library preparation was by the immunoSEQ multiplex PCR assay. Entries here come from immuneACCESS through TCRdb and include only in-frame sequences with V and J called. Some clones fail to appear in such tables; in the studies checked, an unresolved V gene covers under half of the shortfall, and the cause of the remainder is unknown. In this sample the table shows 66,000 or so clones, more than 75% of which occur a single time. The ten largest clones capture about 4.6% of the sample. This sample was taken from a study of technical replicates of blood from a handful of donors (dated by TCRdb to between 2016 and 2019). The TCR was taken from a human donor in good health. Some clones in this sample may be carry-over from other donors' samples. Material for sequencing was PBMCs.

CDR3 protein: CASCRTPRVRNIQYF. The DNA sequence is TGCGCCAGCTGCCGGACCCCGAGGGTGAGAAACATTCAGTACTTC. The chain is encoded by TRBV23-1 joined to TRBJ2-4; the D gene is perhaps TRBD2, on 5 matching bases. TRBV23-1 is filed as an ORF, its function uncertain. Including cysteine and phenylalanine, the CDR3 has 15 amino acids. Only the CDR3 portion is preserved as DNA: 45 bases, with reading frame beginning at the first base. V loses 8 bases of germline sequence and J loses 6 bases, and the interval between the two ends is 20 bases.